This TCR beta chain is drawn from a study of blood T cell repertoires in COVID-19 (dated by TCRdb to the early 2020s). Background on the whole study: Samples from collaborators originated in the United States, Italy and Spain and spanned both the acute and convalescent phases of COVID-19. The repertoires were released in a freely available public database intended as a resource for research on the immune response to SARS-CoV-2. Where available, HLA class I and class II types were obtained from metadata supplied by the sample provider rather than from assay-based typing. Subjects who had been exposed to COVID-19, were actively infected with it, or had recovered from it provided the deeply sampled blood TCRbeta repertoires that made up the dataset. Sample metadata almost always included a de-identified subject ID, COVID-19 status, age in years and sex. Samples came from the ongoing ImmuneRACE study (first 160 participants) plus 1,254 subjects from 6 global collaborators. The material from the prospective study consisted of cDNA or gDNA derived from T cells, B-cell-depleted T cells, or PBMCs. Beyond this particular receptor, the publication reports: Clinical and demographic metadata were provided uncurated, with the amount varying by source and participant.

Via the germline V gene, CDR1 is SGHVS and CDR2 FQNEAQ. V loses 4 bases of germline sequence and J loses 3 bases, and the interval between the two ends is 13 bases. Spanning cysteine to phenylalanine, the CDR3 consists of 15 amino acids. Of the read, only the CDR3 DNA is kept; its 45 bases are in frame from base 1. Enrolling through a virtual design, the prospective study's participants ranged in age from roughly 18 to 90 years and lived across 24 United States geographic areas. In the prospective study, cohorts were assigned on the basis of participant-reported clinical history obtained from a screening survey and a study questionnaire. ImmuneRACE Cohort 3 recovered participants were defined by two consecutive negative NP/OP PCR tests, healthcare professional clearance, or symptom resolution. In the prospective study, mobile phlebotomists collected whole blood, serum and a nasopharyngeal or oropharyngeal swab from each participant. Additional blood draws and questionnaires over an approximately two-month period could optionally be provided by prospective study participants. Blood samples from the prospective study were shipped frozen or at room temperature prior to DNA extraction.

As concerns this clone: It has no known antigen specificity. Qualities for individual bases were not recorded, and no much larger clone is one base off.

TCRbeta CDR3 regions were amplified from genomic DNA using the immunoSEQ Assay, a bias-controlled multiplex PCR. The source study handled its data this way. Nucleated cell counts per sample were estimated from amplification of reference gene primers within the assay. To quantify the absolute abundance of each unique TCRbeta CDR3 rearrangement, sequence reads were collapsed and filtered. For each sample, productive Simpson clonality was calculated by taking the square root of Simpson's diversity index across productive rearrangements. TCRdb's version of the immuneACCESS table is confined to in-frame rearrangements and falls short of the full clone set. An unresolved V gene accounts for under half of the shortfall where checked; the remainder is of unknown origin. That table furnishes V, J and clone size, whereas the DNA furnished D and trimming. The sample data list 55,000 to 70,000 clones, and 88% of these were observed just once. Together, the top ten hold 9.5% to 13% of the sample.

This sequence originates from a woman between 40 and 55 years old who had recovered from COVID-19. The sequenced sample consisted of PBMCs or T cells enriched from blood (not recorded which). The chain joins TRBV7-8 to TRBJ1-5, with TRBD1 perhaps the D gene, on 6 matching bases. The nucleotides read TGTGCCAGCAGCTCCCGGGGGGACAACAATCAGCCCCAGCATTTT. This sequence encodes CASSSRGDNNQPQHF.